Below, 15 T cell receptor beta chains from the same sample are listed, as sequenced in a study of lymphopenia after photon versus proton radiotherapy. Method: immunoSEQ multiplex PCR; TCRdb's copy keeps in-frame clones and lacks some. The sample carries about 22,000 clones, 85% to 95% recorded once. This sample comprised peripheral blood, obtained from a patient treated with proton-based radiotherapy. These receptors all stem from a woman between 70 and 85 years old with pancreatic cancer. Some clones in this sample may be carry-over from other donors' samples.

The V and J genes are TRBV7-6 and TRBJ1-1; 9 bases fit TRBD1. V dropped 5 bases and J dropped 1; count of bases not matched to a gene: 11. The CDR3 is made up of 17 amino acids. Per the germline V gene, CDR1 is SGHVS and CDR2 is FNYEAQ. The CDR3 sequence is CASSLMLPGQGNTEAFF. The CDR3 DNA reads as TGTGCCAGCAGCCTAATGCTTCCGGGACAGGGGAACACTGAAGCTTTCTTT.

The J gene is TRBJ2-7, the V gene TRBV2, with a tentative D call TRBD2 (6 bases). Germline CDR1 SNHLY, CDR2 FYNNEI. Trimming left V 6 bases short and J 1 base short, with 10 bases between. CDR3 length: 13 residues. In DNA form, the CDR3 reads TGTGCCAGCAGAGGGACTGTATCCTACGAGCAGTACTTC. This encodes CASRGTVSYEQYF.

This clone was observed once. The V gene is TRBV30, the J gene TRBJ2-7, with 8 bases lining up with TRBD2. Germline V lookup: CDR1 GTSNPN, CDR2 SVGIG (reference sequence). Trimming removed 3 bases from V and 0 bases from J; junction bases left unmatched: 4. The CDR3 consists of 14 residues. CDR3 residues: CAWRKRGPSYEQYF. For the CDR3, the DNA is TGTGCCTGGAGGAAGCGGGGGCCCTCCTACGAGCAGTACTTC.

The rearrangement uses TRBV7-8 and TRBJ2-1; TRBD2 matches at 10 bases. The CDR3 consists of 15 residues. CDR1 is SGHVS, CDR2 FQNEAQ, per germline. Losses at the gene ends were 5 bases for V and 6 bases for J; bases not matched to a gene: 7. CDR3 DNA: TGTGCCAGCAGCCCCACTAGCGGGGAGTCCAATGAGCAGTTCTTC. This sequence encodes CASSPTSGESNEQFF.

The chain joins TRBV7-2 to TRBJ2-1, with a possible D match to TRBD1 (6 bases). This CDR3 comprises 14 residues. V shed 4 bases and J shed 4 bases, with 11 bases lying between them. Germline V CDR1 and CDR2: SGHTA, FQGNSA. In nucleotides, the CDR3 is TGTGCCAGCAGCTCCATGGACAGATACAATGAGCAGTTCTTC. It is translated as CASSSMDRYNEQFF.

The chain joins TRBV7-8 to TRBJ1-5; D is undetermined. V shed 2 bases and J shed 3 bases, with 14 bases lying between them. CDR1 SGHVS and CDR2 FQNEAQ come from the germline V gene. This CDR3 has 16 amino acids. CDR3 DNA: TGTGCCAGCAGCTTATCCGTGGCAGACCACAATCAGCCCCAGCATTTT. Protein: CASSLSVADHNQPQHF.

This chain uses TRBV4-2 with TRBJ2-3, with 15 bases aligning to TRBD2. This CDR3 contains 21 residues. V dropped 0 bases and J dropped 3; count of bases not matched to a gene: 13. CDR1 is LGHNA, CDR2 YNFKEQ, per germline. The CDR3 sequence is CASSQEIISPGLAGGTDTQYF. In nucleotides, the CDR3 is TGTGCCAGCAGCCAAGAAATCATTTCCCCGGGACTAGCGGGAGGTACAGATACGCAGTATTTT.

The J gene is TRBJ2-5, the V gene TRBV19; TRBD2 aligns across 10 bases. CDR3 length: 15 amino acids. The germline V gene encodes CDR1 LNHDA and CDR2 SQIVND (reference sequence). V shed 6 bases, J shed 5 bases, and the junction held 9 bases outside the gene matches. The CDR3 region has the DNA TGTGCCAGTAGATTTGGACTAGCGGAGACGGAGACCCAGTACTTC. As protein: CASRFGLAETETQYF.

This clone was picked up one time. This chain connects TRBV7-9 to TRBJ2-3; a possible D gene is TRBD2 (6 bases). CDR3 length: 18 amino acids. Germline values: CDR1 SEHNR, CDR2 FQNEAQ (reference sequence). Trimming took 6 bases from V and 1 from J, leaving 23 bases between them. The CDR3 region is CASSLSAGSPLGTDTQYF. The CDR3 nucleotides read TGTGCCAGCAGTCTTAGTGCGGGATCCCCCCTGGGCACAGATACGCAGTATTTT.

The V and J genes are TRBV18 and TRBJ2-2; D is undetermined. The CDR3 totals 14 residues. V lost 6 bases to trimming and J lost 2 bases, with 10 bases between them. From germline, CDR1 is KGHSH and CDR2 LQKENI. The CDR3 DNA sequence: TGTGCCAGCTCCCGAAACACTAACACCGGGGAGCTGTTTTTT. It encodes CASSRNTNTGELFF. The variable domain in full, with the rest retrieved from reference TRBV18 and TRBJ2-2, is NAGVMQNPRHLVRRRGQEARLRCSPMKGHSHVYWYRQLPEEGLKFMVYLQKENIIDESGMPKERFSAEFPKEGPSILRIQQVVRGDSAAYFCASSRNTNTGELFFGEGSRLTVL.

This clone occurred once. The chain employs TRBV30 and TRBJ1-6; unclear D gene. CDR1 GTSNPN and CDR2 SVGIG come from the germline V gene (reference sequence). The ends were cut back, 0 bases at V and 6 bases at J, with 18 bases in the middle. The CDR3 spans 17 residues. CDR3 nucleotides: TGTGCCTGGAGTGTAACGGCAGGAGCAACCTTTAATTCACCCCTCCACTTT. Residues: CAWSVTAGATFNSPLHF. Full variable domain (remainder filled in from reference TRBV30 and TRBJ1-6): SQTIHQWPATLVQPVGSPLSLECTVEGTSNPNLYWYRQAAGRGLQLLFYSVGIGQISSEVPQNLSASRPQDRQFILSSKKLLLSDSGFYLCAWSVTAGATFNSPLHFGNGTRLTVT.

This clone was observed a single time. V is TRBV19 and J is TRBJ1-5; a weak D match, TRBD1 (6 bases). The CDR3 has 16 residues. Germline CDR1 reads LNHDA; CDR2 reads SQIVND (reference sequence). V lost 3 bases and J lost 0, with 12 bases in between. The CDR3 loop reads CASSILLDSSNQPQHF. In DNA form, the CDR3 reads TGTGCCAGTAGTATTTTATTGGACAGTAGCAATCAGCCCCAGCATTTT.

Only one count was recorded for this clone. V gene TRBV6-5 combines with J gene TRBJ2-1; 13 nucleotides agree with TRBD2. The CDR3 length is 15 residues. The trim removed 8 bases at V and 7 bases at J, leaving 8 bases unmatched. Germline lookup yields CDR1 MNHEY and CDR2 SVGAGI. The CDR3 is CASATGTSGINEQFF. CDR3 DNA sequence: TGTGCCAGCGCCACCGGGACTAGCGGGATAAATGAGCAGTTCTTC.

This clone has more than one count but fewer than ten. The rearrangement uses TRBV28 and TRBJ1-2; the match to TRBD1 covers 8 bases. The V gene's germline CDR1 is MDHEN and CDR2 SYDVKM. V lost 6 bases, J lost 6 bases, and 12 bases stayed unmatched. This CDR3 spans 15 amino acids. For the CDR3, the DNA is TGTGCCAGCAGGCCGGGGACCGACAGGGGCCATGGCTACACCTTC. Encoded protein: CASRPGTDRGHGYTF.

This chain joins TRBV19 and TRBJ2-2, with a weak D call TRBD2 (6 bases). The V gene's germline CDR1 is LNHDA and CDR2 SQIVND (reference sequence). Trimming stripped 1 base from V and 6 bases from J, with 6 bases between. CDR3 size: 13 residues. Here the CDR3 DNA reads TGTGCCAGTAGTATAGGGAGGGCCGGGGAGCTGTTTTTT. Translating it yields CASSIGRAGELFF.